This T cell receptor beta chain was identified in a study of beta chain features in type 1 diabetes. Overall study: Sorted cells numbering 107,917,701 were examined across all samples.

The sample holds a few counts of this clone. Its antigen remains unidentified. TCRB transcripts that were expressed got sequenced, as all of the isolated RNA had been reverse transcribed. Clones were read by immunoSEQ multiplex PCR, and TCRdb kept only the in-frame ones, dropping some. The sample lists 900,000 or so clones; 15% to 20% were seen once. Broader study findings: All four CD4+ subsets of Type 1 diabetes patients contained TCRB CDR3s that were moderately but significantly shorter.

After removal of 6 bases from V and 8 bases from J, the junction contained 10 bases not matched to a gene. CDR1 and CDR2 (germline): SNHLY, FYNNEI. This CDR3 has 14 amino acids. Sequencing was done on a sample of naive CD4+ T cells from blood. The source is a woman aged 18-30 years in good health. The V and J genes are TRBV2 and TRBJ1-2, with TRBD1 matching over 9 bases. The CDR3 bases are TGTGCCAGCAGCTCGGTCGGACAGGGGAAGGGCTACACCTTC. As protein: CASSSVGQGKGYTF.